Below, 20 T cell receptor beta chains from the same sample are listed, as sequenced in a study of technical replicates of blood from several donors. Assay used: immunoSEQ multiplex PCR; TCRdb lists only in-frame clones, some missing. The table lists roughly 60,000 clones, 85% to 95% of them singletons, with about 4.4% in the top ten. Material: PBMCs. These receptors originate from a human donor in good health. Some clones in this sample may be carry-over from other donors' samples.

This chain connects TRBV5-4 to TRBJ2-1; 7 nucleotides agree with TRBD2. From germline, CDR1 is SGHNT and CDR2 YYREEE (reference sequence). J gave up 3 bases and V 2 bases, and 8 bases lay outside the gene matches. The CDR3 loop spans 16 amino acids. Here the CDR3 DNA reads TGTGCCAGCAGCTTATTTCGGCGGGGGAGCTACAATGAGCAGTTCTTC. Encoded protein: CASSLFRRGSYNEQFF. Complete variable domain (other parts from reference TRBV5-4 and TRBJ2-1): ETGVTQSPTHLIKTRGQQVTLRCSSQSGHNTVSWYQQALGQGPQFIFQYYREEENGRGNFPPRFSGLQFPNYSSELNVNALELDDSALYLCASSLFRRGSYNEQFFGPGTRLTVL.

This clone is a singleton in its sample. The V call is TRBV2, the J call TRBJ2-5, with TRBD2 matching over 8 bases. Germline CDR1 and CDR2: SNHLY and FYNNEI. The CDR3 sequence is 17 residues long. Unmatched junction bases numbered 15, after V lost 7 bases and J lost 2 bases. This CDR3 reads CASKDGAWLAGQETQYF. The CDR3 DNA sequence: TGTGCCAGCAAAGACGGCGCTTGGCTAGCGGGTCAAGAGACCCAGTACTTC.

This clone was observed once. This chain uses TRBV19 with TRBJ1-1; D gene uncertain. Trimming pared 3 bases from V and 1 base from J, leaving 6 bases between. CDR3 length: 13 amino acids. The germline V gene encodes CDR1 LNHDA and CDR2 SQIVND (reference sequence). The CDR3 DNA reads as TGTGCCAGTAGTATCAACAGGAACACTGAAGCTTTCTTT. Amino acids: CASSINRNTEAFF.

This clone was picked up one time. The genes are TRBV4-3 and TRBJ1-2; 9 bases match TRBD1. CDR1 and CDR2 from the germline V gene are LGHNA and YSLEER. The CDR3 spans 14 residues. Trimming cost V 1 base and J 9 bases; bases outside gene matches: 6. This CDR3 reads CASSQGPGQGSYTF. In DNA form, the CDR3 reads TGCGCCAGCAGCCAAGGCCCGGGACAGGGAAGCTACACCTTC.

The chain carries TRBV2 and TRBJ2-5, with D maybe TRBD2 (5 bases). CDR1 is SNHLY and CDR2 is FYNNEI in the germline V gene. V was trimmed by 8 bases and J by 2 bases, leaving 12 bases between them. This CDR3 spans 13 amino acids. CDR3 amino acids: CASCLARQETQYF. The CDR3 nucleotides read TGTGCCAGCTGCTTAGCGAGGCAAGAGACCCAGTACTTC.

The chain recombines TRBV4-2 with TRBJ2-2, with D maybe TRBD2 (6 bases). The CDR3 is 17 amino acids. Trimming removed 0 bases at V and 6 bases at J, with 17 bases between. CDR1 is LGHNA and CDR2 is YNFKEQ in the germline V gene. CDR3 coding DNA: TGTGCCAGCAGCCAAGATTGGGACGGGGGAAGAGCCGGGGAGCTGTTTTTT. Translating it yields CASSQDWDGGRAGELFF.

The genes are TRBV19 and TRBJ1-4; 9 bases match TRBD1. The CDR3 is 16 amino acids. V shed 8 bases and J 0 bases; nucleotides not matched to a gene: 7. Germline CDR1 LNHDA, CDR2 SQIVND (reference sequence). CDR3 loop: CASLDRGRATNEKLFF. The CDR3 bases are TGTGCCAGTCTGGACAGGGGCCGTGCAACTAATGAAAAACTGTTTTTT. The variable domain in full, with the rest retrieved from reference TRBV19 and TRBJ1-4, is DGGITQSPKYLFRKEGQNVTLSCEQNLNHDAMYWYRQDPGQGLRLIYYSQIVNDFQKGDIAEGYSVSREKKESFPLTVTSAQKNPTAFYLCASLDRGRATNEKLFFGSGTQLSVL.

The rearrangement uses TRBV6-5 and TRBJ1-2; TRBD1 matches at 10 bases. Germline trimming cut 5 bases from V and 6 bases from J; bases unmatched to any gene: 6. The CDR3 has 14 residues. Germline CDR1 is MNHEY and CDR2 is SVGAGI. CDR3 sequence reads: CASSPDRGRNGYTF. CDR3 nucleotide sequence: TGTGCCAGCAGTCCAGACAGGGGGCGGAATGGCTACACCTTC.

The chain uses TRBV30 and TRBJ1-1, with TRBD1 identical over 11 bases. V shed 0 bases, J shed 4 bases, and the junction held 4 bases outside the gene matches. Germline CDR1 reads GTSNPN; CDR2 reads SVGIG (reference sequence). The length of the CDR3 is 15 residues. CDR3 sequence (DNA): TGTGCCTGGAGTGTTAGGGGGACAGGGGGCACTGAAGCTTTCTTT. As protein: CAWSVRGTGGTEAFF.

This clone was counted once. The V call is TRBV6-1, the J call TRBJ1-5; weak D call: TRBD1 (6 bases). From germline, CDR1 is MNHNS and CDR2 SASEGT. CDR3 length: 18 residues. V shed 3 bases and J shed 2 bases, with 20 bases lying between them. The CDR3 reads CASSELGAEYGRNQPQHF. The DNA of the CDR3 is TGTGCCAGCAGTGAGCTGGGGGCGGAATATGGACGCAATCAGCCCCAGCATTTT.

This clone was counted only a few times. The genes are TRBV10-3 and TRBJ2-3; 8 positions match TRBD1. The CDR3 spans 14 residues. Looked up from germline, CDR1 is ENHRY and CDR2 is SYGVKD. V lost 7 bases, J lost 3 bases, and 6 bases stayed unmatched. The DNA for the CDR3 is TGTGCCATCACGGCGGACAGGGAAACAGATACGCAGTATTTT. Protein product: CAITADRETDTQYF.

The rearrangement uses TRBV4-1 and TRBJ1-2; tentative D call: TRBD1 (6 bases). CDR1 is MGHRA, CDR2 YSYEKL, per germline. Trimming removed 1 base from V and 7 bases from J, with 13 bases in between. The CDR3 runs to 14 residues. In DNA, the CDR3 is TGCGCCAGCAGCCAAGGACAGGCAGCTATTGGCTACACCTTC. Amino acids: CASSQGQAAIGYTF.

This clone has just one count. This chain uses TRBV19 with TRBJ1-1; the match to TRBD1 covers 9 bases. In germline, CDR1 is LNHDA, CDR2 SQIVND (reference sequence). The CDR3 consists of 14 residues. V was pared by 7 bases and J by 8 bases, with 11 bases of the junction left unmatched. The CDR3 here is CASMRGQGEVEAFF. The CDR3, as DNA: TGTGCCAGTATGAGGGGACAGGGAGAAGTGGAAGCTTTCTTT.

This chain links TRBV5-1 with TRBJ2-1, with a tentative D call TRBD2 (6 bases). This CDR3 has 13 amino acids. CDR1 SGHRS and CDR2 YFSETQ come from the germline V gene. The V end was cut by 4 bases, the J end by 8 bases, with 13 bases between. In nucleotides, the CDR3 is TGCGCCAGCAGCCCCGTTCGGGAGCATGAGCAGTTCTTC. This gives the protein CASSPVREHEQFF.

This rearrangement joins TRBV4-1 to TRBJ1-1, with TRBD1 matching over 7 bases. Germline loops: CDR1 MGHRA, CDR2 YSYEKL. V gave up 0 bases and J gave up 1 base; unmatched junction bases: 11. The CDR3 covers 18 residues. CDR3 protein: CASSQDSGRGTRNTEAFF. Written as DNA, the CDR3 is TGCGCCAGCAGCCAAGATAGCGGCAGGGGGACTCGGAACACTGAAGCTTTCTTT.

This clone was observed a few times. The V and J genes are TRBV5-1 and TRBJ1-2; D gene unclear. The CDR3 has 13 amino acids. The germline V and J ends were trimmed by 3 bases and 8 bases, with 14 bases remaining between them. CDR1 and CDR2 from the germline V gene are SGHRS and YFSETQ. The CDR3: CASSSPMGGGYTF. The DNA for the CDR3 is TGCGCCAGCAGCTCTCCGATGGGAGGAGGCTACACCTTC.

J is TRBJ1-2 and V is TRBV18; D call uncertain. Germline CDR1 and CDR2: KGHSH and LQKENI. This CDR3 region has 11 residues. Trimming took off 2 bases at V and 8 bases at J, with 6 bases between the two ends. The chain's CDR3 is CASSPLEGYTF. In DNA form, the CDR3 reads TGTGCCAGCTCACCATTAGAAGGCTACACCTTC.

The V call is TRBV10-3, the J call TRBJ2-7; 10 nucleotides align to TRBD2. With V trimmed by 10 bases and J by 6 bases, 9 bases remained unmatched. Germline V gene sequence: CDR1 ENHRY, CDR2 SYGVKD. This CDR3 is built from 13 residues. The CDR3 DNA follows: TGTGCCACCGAAAAGCGGGGGGGCGGCGAGCAGTACTTC. Translated: CATEKRGGGEQYF.

The V and J genes are TRBV4-3 and TRBJ2-1; TRBD1 matches at 11 bases. Trimming took 5 bases from V and 6 from J; bases not matched to a gene: 6. This CDR3 contains 15 residues. The germline V gene encodes CDR1 LGHNA and CDR2 YSLEER. The CDR3 is CASSWRTGGFNEQFF. Written as DNA, the CDR3 is TGCGCCAGCAGCTGGCGGACAGGGGGCTTCAATGAGCAGTTCTTC.

The chain links TRBV7-2 to TRBJ2-7; perhaps TRBD2 as D (5 bases). Between the trimmed V and J ends, which lost 5 bases and 7 bases, there was a span of 15 bases. CDR1 is SGHTA, CDR2 FQGNSA, per germline. The CDR3 spans 13 residues. The CDR3 nucleotides read TGTGCCAGCAGCACAGAGGGCACCGTGGAGCAGTACTTC. It encodes CASSTEGTVEQYF.